These 12 T cell receptor beta chains originate from one sample sequenced in a study of cytomegalovirus exposure and HLA in healthy donors. 60 Vbeta and 13 Jbeta primers were used in PCR. Data came from immunoSEQ multiplex PCR; TCRdb stores just in-frame clones and leaves some out. The data contain about 170,000 clones, more than 70% of them seen just once; the ten biggest clones take up roughly 1.5%. Specimen: PBMCs. These receptors all stem from a male donor in good health and CMV-seronegative.

The genes are TRBV5-4 and TRBJ2-3; D uncertain. The germline CDR1 and CDR2 sequences are SGHNT and YYREEE (reference sequence). With 1 base removed from V and 0 bases from J, the gap between germline ends came to 12 bases. The CDR3 consists of 16 residues. The CDR3 bases are TGTGCCAGCAGCTTGTTAGTTCCACGAAGCACAGATACGCAGTATTTT. Its translation is CASSLLVPRSTDTQYF.

The J gene is TRBJ2-3, the V gene TRBV6-4; perhaps TRBD1 as D (6 bases). CDR3 length: 16 amino acids. Germline lookup yields CDR1 MRHNA and CDR2 SNTAGT. V gave up 1 base and J gave up 0 bases, with 11 bases separating them. CDR3: CASSDLPTGSTDTQYF. The CDR3 region has the DNA TGTGCCAGCAGTGACTTACCGACAGGCAGCACAGATACGCAGTATTTT.

The J gene is TRBJ1-1, the V gene TRBV7-8, with D tentatively TRBD1 (6 bases). Germline assignment: CDR1 SGHVS and CDR2 FQNEAQ. V shed 7 bases and J shed 0 bases, with 18 bases lying between them. The CDR3 has 16 amino acids. In DNA form, the CDR3 reads TGTGCCAGCATTCCAGGGGTGGGGAACATGAACACTGAAGCTTTCTTT. Protein product: CASIPGVGNMNTEAFF.

This chain connects TRBV2 to TRBJ1-4; 7 bases line up with TRBD1. Germline V gene lookup returns CDR1 SNHLY and CDR2 FYNNEI. The CDR3 has 14 amino acids. Trimming removed 4 bases from V and 5 bases from J; junction bases left unmatched: 4. In DNA form, the CDR3 reads TGTGCCAGCAGTGGAGGCAGGGGGAATGAAAAACTGTTTTTT. It encodes CASSGGRGNEKLFF.

The CDR3: CASSYGTGKDEQYF. In nucleotides, the CDR3 is TGCGCCAGCAGCTATGGGACAGGGAAGGACGAGCAGTACTTC. V usage is TRBV5-1 and J usage is TRBJ2-7; 9 bases are a match to TRBD1. V trimming: 3 bases; J trimming: 5 bases; junction bases outside the gene matches: 6. The CDR3 spans 14 residues. The germline CDR1 and CDR2 sequences are SGHRS and YFSETQ.

The CDR3 spells CASSRPRLAGEQETQYF. Here the CDR3 DNA reads TGTGCCAGCTCACGCCCTAGACTAGCGGGAGAACAAGAGACCCAGTACTTC. The V call is TRBV18, the J call TRBJ2-5, with 12 bases that match TRBD2. CDR3 length: 17 residues. Per germline, CDR1 KGHSH and CDR2 LQKENI. With V trimmed by 4 bases and J by 2 bases, 8 bases remained unmatched. Full variable domain (rest looked up from reference TRBV18 and TRBJ2-5): NAGVMQNPRHLVRRRGQEARLRCSPMKGHSHVYWYRQLPEEGLKFMVYLQKENIIDESGMPKERFSAEFPKEGPSILRIQQVVRGDSAAYFCASSRPRLAGEQETQYFGPGTRLLVL.

This chain connects TRBV5-5 to TRBJ1-1; D remains ambiguous. The CDR3 spans 16 residues. V was clipped by 3 bases and J by 4 bases, with 19 bases between them. Germline CDR1 reads SGHKS; CDR2 reads YYEKEE (reference sequence). CDR3 protein: CASSYFIQEHTTEAFF. Here the CDR3 DNA reads TGTGCCAGCAGCTATTTTATCCAGGAACACACCACTGAAGCTTTCTTT. Using reference TRBV5-5 and TRBJ1-1 for the parts outside the CDR3, the full variable domain is DAGVTQSPTHLIKTRGQQVTLRCSPISGHKSVSWYQQVLGQGPQFIFQYYEKEERGRGNFPDRFSARQFPNYSSELNVNALLLGDSALYLCASSYFIQEHTTEAFFGQGTRLTVV.

This chain uses TRBV9 with TRBJ1-1; tentative D call: TRBD1 (5 bases). The CDR3 spans 13 residues. CDR1 and CDR2 (germline): SGDLS, YYNGEE. V was cut by 1 base and J by 6 bases, with 10 bases left in between. CDR3 sequence reads: CASSVSQESEAFF. The CDR3 nucleotides are TGTGCCAGCAGCGTATCACAGGAATCTGAAGCTTTCTTT.

The V gene is TRBV5-1, the J gene TRBJ1-4; TRBD1 matches at 9 bases. The germline V gene encodes CDR1 SGHRS and CDR2 YFSETQ. J was trimmed by 8 bases and V by 4 bases; bases with no gene match: 12. The CDR3 has 16 amino acids. The CDR3 is CASSRYTGTGNEKLFF. Written as DNA, the CDR3 is TGCGCCAGCAGCCGATACACCGGGACAGGGAACGAAAAACTGTTTTTT.

This sequence joins TRBV27 and TRBJ1-2; weak D call: TRBD1 (5 bases). Germline values: CDR1 MNHEY, CDR2 SMNVEV (reference sequence). CDR3 size: 17 residues. V dropped 5 bases and J dropped 0 bases, with 19 bases sitting between them. CDR3 sequence: CASSLTKKTDANYGYTF. DNA of the CDR3: TGTGCCAGCAGTCTAACCAAAAAGACAGATGCTAACTATGGCTACACCTTC.

The J gene is TRBJ2-7, the V gene TRBV11-2; TRBD1 aligns across 7 bases. Germline V gene sequence: CDR1 SGHAT, CDR2 FQNNGV. The CDR3 runs 13 residues. With V trimmed by 5 bases and J by 5 bases, 6 bases remained unmatched. Written as DNA, the CDR3 is TGTGCCAGCAGCGTGACAGGGCGGGACGAGCAGTACTTC. Amino acid sequence: CASSVTGRDEQYF.

The rearrangement joins TRBV7-2 to TRBJ2-1, with D possibly being TRBD2 (7 bases). V lost 5 bases and J 3 bases, leaving 11 bases between the germline ends. This CDR3 has 14 amino acids. The germline V gene encodes CDR1 SGHTA and CDR2 FQGNSA. The chain's CDR3 is CASSRGGGYNEQFF. CDR3 nucleotides: TGTGCCAGCAGCCGAGGGGGGGGCTACAATGAGCAGTTCTTC.